A single sample is the source of the 5 T cell receptor delta chains below, sequenced in a study of γδ T cells in repeated Plasmodium falciparum infection. TCRdb fed the multiplex PCR reads to CATT. The sample carries over 90,000 delta-chain clones, approximately 0.96% recorded once. Bulk repertoires came from Vgamma9/Vdelta2+ or Vdelta2-negative gammadelta T cells flow-sorted from PBMC. Material: gamma-delta T cells from blood. These receptors were collected from a pool of human donors (malaria-infected and uninfected, not separated).

About this clone itself: Since a far larger clone is one base different, this is likely a read error. This sample includes further DNA sequences coding for the same CDR3. The rearrangement links TRDV1 to TRDJ1, with 12 nucleotides matching TRDD3. Since TCRdb gives no J gene, matching the DNA to germline was used here to assign it. This CDR3 contains 22 residues. Germline V gene data show CDR1 as TSWWSYY and CDR2 as QGS. V lost 0 bases to trimming and J lost 3 bases; unmatched junction nucleotides: 20. In DNA, the CDR3 is TGTGCTCTTGGGGAACTAAGGTTTTTCCTGCCGTACTGGGGGATACATTCCGATAAACTCATCTTT. Amino acids: CALGELRFFLPYWGIHSDKLIF.

Only a few counts were recorded for this clone. TCRdb lists the protein of a much larger clone for this DNA, which differs at residue 21, so this is likely a read error; the protein given here is translated from the DNA itself. The chain combines TRDV1 with TRDJ1; TRDD3 matches 12 bases. The J gene was missing in TCRdb and was found by matching the end of the DNA to germline. CDR3 length equals 24 residues. Looked up from germline, CDR1 is TSWWSYY and CDR2 is QGS. CDR3 sequence (DNA): TGTGCTCTTGGGCCACCCCCTCCTTCCTCCACCTCCTACTGGGGGATACACTACACCGATGAACTCATCTTT. It yields the protein CALGPPPPSSTSYWGIHYTDELIF.

This clone turned up a few times. A far more abundant clone sits one base away, making this likely a read error. The sample contains more than one DNA sequence encoding this CDR3. The chain recombines TRDV2 with TRDJ3, with 7 bases that match TRDD3. CDR3 length: 20 amino acids. Germline V gene lookup returns CDR1 GEAIGNYY and CDR2 EKD. V was clipped by 3 bases and J by 0 bases; unmatched bases: 13. The CDR3 DNA is TGTGCCTGTGACCCAATAATTACTGGGGAGAGCTCCTGGGACACCCGACAGATGTTTTTC. It translates to CACDPIITGESSWDTRQMFF.

This clone was counted at least ten times. A far larger clone is just one base off, so this is likely a read error. Additional DNA sequences in this sample encode the identical CDR3. This chain's CDR3 is CALRRGYDLYTDKLIF. DNA for the CDR3: TGCGCCCTACGACGGGGATACGATCTGTACACCGATAAACTCATCTTT. V usage is TRDV2 and J usage is TRDJ1, with TRDD3 identical over 9 bases. TCRdb is silent on the J gene; assignment here came from matching the DNA to germline. This CDR3 has 16 residues. Germline CDR1 reads GEAIGNYY; CDR2 reads EKD.

On this clone itself: A far larger clone is only one base removed, so a read error is likely. Other DNA variants within this sample encode the same CDR3. The chain uses TRDV2 and TRDJ1; 12 bases map to TRDD3. Germline V CDR1 and CDR2: GEAIGNYY, EKD. After removal of 0 bases from V and 2 bases from J, the junction contained 18 bases not matched to a gene. This CDR3 region has 21 residues. DNA of the CDR3: TGTGCCTGTGACACCGTAACCCTCTGGGGGATACGTGAAACCCAGACCGATAAACTCATCTTT. It translates to CACDTVTLWGIRETQTDKLIF.